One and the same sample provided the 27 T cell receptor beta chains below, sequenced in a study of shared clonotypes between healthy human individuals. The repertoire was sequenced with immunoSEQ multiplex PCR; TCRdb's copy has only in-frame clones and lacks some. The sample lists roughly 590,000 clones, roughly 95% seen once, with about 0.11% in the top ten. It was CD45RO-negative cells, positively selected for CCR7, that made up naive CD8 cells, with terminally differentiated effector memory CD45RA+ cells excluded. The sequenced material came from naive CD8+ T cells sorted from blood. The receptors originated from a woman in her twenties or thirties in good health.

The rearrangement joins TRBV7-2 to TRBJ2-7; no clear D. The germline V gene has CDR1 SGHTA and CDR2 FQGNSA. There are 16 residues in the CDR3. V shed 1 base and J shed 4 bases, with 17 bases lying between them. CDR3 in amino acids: CASSLDKNLYQYEQYF. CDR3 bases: TGTGCCAGCAGCTTAGACAAGAACTTATACCAATACGAGCAGTACTTC. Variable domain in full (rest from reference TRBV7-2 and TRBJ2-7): GAGVSQSPSNKVTEKGKDVELRCDPISGHTALYWYRQSLGQGLEFLIYFQGNSAPDKSGLPSDRFSAERTGGSVSTLTIQRTQQEDSAVYLCASSLDKNLYQYEQYFGPGTRLTVT.

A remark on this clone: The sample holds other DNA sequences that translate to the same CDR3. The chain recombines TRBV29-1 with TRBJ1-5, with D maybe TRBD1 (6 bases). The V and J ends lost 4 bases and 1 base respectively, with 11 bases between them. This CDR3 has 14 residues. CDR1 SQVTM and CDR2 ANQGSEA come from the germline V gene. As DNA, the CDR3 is TGCAGCGTTGTATCAGGGGACAGCAATCAGCCCCAGCATTTT. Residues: CSVVSGDSNQPQHF.

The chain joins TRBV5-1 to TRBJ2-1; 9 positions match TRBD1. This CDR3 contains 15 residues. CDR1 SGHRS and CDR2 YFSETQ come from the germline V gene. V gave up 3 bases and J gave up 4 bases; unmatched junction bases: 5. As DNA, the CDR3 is TGCGCCAGCAGCTGGGGGACAGGGAGTTACAATGAGCAGTTCTTC. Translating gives CASSWGTGSYNEQFF.

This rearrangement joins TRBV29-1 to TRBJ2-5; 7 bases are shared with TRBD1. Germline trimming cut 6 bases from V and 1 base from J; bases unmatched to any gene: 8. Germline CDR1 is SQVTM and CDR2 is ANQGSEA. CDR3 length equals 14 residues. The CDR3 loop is CSVAGTESQETQYF. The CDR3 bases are TGCAGCGTGGCCGGGACAGAATCCCAAGAGACCCAGTACTTC.

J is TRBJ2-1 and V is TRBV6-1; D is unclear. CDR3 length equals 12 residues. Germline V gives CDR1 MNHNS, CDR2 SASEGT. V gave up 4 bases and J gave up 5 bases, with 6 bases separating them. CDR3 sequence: CASSALNNEQFF. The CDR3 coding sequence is TGTGCCAGCAGTGCACTAAACAATGAGCAGTTCTTC.

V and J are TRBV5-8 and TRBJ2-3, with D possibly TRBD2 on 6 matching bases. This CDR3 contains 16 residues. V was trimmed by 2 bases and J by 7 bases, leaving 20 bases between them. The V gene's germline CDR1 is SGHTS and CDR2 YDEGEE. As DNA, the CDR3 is TGTGCCAGCAGCTTCCCGACTCGTAGCGGAACATATACGCAGTATTTT. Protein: CASSFPTRSGTYTQYF.

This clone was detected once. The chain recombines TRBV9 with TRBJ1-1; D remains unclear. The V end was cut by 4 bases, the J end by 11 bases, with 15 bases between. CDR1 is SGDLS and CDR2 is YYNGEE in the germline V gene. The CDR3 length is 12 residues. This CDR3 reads CASSPHDGLAFF. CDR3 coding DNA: TGTGCCAGCAGCCCCCACGACGGCCTCGCTTTCTTT.

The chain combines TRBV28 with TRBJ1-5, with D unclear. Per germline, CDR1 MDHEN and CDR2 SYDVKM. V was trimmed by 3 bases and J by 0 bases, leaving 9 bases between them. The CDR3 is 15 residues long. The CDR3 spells CASSFRQNSNQPQHF. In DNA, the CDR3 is TGTGCCAGCAGTTTCCGACAAAATAGCAATCAGCCCCAGCATTTT.

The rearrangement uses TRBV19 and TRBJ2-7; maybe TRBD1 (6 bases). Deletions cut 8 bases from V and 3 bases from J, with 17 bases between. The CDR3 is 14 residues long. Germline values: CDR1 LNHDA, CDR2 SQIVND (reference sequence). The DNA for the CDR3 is TGTGCCAGTCAGGACAGCTGGGGTATCTACGAGCAGTACTTC. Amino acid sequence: CASQDSWGIYEQYF.

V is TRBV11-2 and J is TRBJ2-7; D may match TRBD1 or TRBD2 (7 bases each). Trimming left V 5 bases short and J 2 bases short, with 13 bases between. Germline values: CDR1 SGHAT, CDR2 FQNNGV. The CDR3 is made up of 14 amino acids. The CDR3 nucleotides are TGTGCCAGCAGCCCAGGGGGGGGGACCTACGAGCAGTACTTC. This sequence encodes CASSPGGGTYEQYF.

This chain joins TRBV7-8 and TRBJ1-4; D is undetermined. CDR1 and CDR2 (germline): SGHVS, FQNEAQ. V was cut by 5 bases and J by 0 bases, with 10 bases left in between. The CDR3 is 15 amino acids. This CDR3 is CASSTTTATNEKLFF. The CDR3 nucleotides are TGTGCCAGCAGCACCACAACTGCAACTAATGAAAAACTGTTTTTT. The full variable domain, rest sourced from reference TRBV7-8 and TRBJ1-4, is GAGVSQSPRYKVAKRGQDVALRCDPISGHVSLFWYQQALGQGPEFLTYFQNEAQLDKSGLPSDRFFAERPEGSVSTLKIQRTQQEDSAVYLCASSTTTATNEKLFFGSGTQLSVL.

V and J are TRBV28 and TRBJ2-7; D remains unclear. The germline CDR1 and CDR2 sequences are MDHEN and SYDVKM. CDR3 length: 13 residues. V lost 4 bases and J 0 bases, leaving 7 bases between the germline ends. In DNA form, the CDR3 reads TGTGCCAGCAGTTGGGGATTCTCCTACGAGCAGTACTTC. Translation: CASSWGFSYEQYF.

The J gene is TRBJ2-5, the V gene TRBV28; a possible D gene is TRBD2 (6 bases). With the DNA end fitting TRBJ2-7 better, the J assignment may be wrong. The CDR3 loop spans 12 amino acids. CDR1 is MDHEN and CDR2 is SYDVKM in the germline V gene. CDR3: CASSFPSDEQYF. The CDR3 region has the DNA TGTGCCAGCAGTTTCCCTAGCGACGAGCAGTACTTC.

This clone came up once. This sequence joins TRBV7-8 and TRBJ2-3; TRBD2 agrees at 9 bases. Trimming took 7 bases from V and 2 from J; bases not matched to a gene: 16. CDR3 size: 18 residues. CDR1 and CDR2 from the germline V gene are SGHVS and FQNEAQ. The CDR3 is CASTSKPPSGRITDTQYF. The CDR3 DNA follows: TGTGCCAGCACCTCCAAACCTCCGAGCGGGAGGATCACAGATACGCAGTATTTT. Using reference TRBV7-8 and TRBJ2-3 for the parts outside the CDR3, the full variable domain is GAGVSQSPRYKVAKRGQDVALRCDPISGHVSLFWYQQALGQGPEFLTYFQNEAQLDKSGLPSDRFFAERPEGSVSTLKIQRTQQEDSAVYLCASTSKPPSGRITDTQYFGPGTRLTVL.

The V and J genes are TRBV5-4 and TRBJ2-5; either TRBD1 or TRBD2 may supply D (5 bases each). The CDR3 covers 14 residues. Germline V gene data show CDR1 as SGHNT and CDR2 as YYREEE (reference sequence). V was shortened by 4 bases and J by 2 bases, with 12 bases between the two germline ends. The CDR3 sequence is CASSRDGAQETQYF. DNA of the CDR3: TGTGCCAGCAGCCGCGACGGGGCACAAGAGACCCAGTACTTC.

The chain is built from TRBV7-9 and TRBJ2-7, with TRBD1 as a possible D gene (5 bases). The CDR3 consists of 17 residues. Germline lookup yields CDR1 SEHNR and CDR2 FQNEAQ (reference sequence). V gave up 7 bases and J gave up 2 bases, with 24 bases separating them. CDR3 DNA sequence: TGTGCCAGCACCGGCCCGATAGGACAAAAGCCGACCTACGAGCAGTACTTC. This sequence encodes CASTGPIGQKPTYEQYF. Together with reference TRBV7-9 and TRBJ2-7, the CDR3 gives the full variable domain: DTGVSQNPRHKITKRGQNVTFRCDPISEHNRLYWYRQTLGQGPEFLTYFQNEAQLEKSRLLSDRFSAERPKGSFSTLEIQRTEQGDSAMYLCASTGPIGQKPTYEQYFGPGTRLTVT.

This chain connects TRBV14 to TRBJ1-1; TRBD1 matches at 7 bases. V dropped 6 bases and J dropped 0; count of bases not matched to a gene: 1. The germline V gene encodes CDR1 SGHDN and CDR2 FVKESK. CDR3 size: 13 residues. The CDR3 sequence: CASRDRMNTEAFF. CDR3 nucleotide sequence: TGTGCCAGCAGGGACAGGATGAACACTGAAGCTTTCTTT.

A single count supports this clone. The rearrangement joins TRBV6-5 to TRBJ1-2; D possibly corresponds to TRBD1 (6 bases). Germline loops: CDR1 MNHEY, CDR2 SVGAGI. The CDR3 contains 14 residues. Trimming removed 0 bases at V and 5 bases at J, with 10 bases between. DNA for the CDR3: TGTGCCAGCAGTTACTCGACGCAGGGGTATGGCTACACCTTC. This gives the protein CASSYSTQGYGYTF.

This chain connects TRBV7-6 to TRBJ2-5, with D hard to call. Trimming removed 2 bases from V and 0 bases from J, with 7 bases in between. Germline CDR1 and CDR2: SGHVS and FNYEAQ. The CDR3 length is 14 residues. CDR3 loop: CASSLNRYQETQYF. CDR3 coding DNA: TGTGCCAGCAGCTTAAATAGGTACCAAGAGACCCAGTACTTC.

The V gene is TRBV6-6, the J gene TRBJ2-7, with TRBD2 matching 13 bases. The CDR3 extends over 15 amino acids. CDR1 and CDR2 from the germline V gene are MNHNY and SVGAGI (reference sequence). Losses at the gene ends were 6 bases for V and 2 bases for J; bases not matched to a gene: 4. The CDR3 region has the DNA TGTGCCAGCAGGGCGGGACTAGCGGGACCCTACGAGCAGTACTTC. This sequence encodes CASRAGLAGPYEQYF.

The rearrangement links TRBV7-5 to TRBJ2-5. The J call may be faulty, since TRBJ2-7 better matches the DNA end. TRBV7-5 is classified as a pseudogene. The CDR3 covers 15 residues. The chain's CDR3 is CVRSLYHQGEYEQYF. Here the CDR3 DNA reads TGTGTCAGAAGCTTATACCACCAGGGAGAGTACGAGCAGTACTTC.

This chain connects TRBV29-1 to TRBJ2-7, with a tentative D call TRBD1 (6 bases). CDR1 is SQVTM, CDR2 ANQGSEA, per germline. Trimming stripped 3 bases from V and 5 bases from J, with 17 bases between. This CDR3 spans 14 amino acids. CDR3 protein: CSVEGVGAGHEQYF. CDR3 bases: TGCAGCGTTGAGGGCGTGGGGGCCGGCCACGAGCAGTACTTC.

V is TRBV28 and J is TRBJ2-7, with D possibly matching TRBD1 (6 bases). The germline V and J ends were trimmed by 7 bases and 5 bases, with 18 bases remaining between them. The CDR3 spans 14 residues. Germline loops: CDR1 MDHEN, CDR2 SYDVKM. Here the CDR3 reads CASKMQGRINEQYF. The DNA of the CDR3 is TGTGCCAGCAAAATGCAGGGGAGAATCAACGAGCAGTACTTC.

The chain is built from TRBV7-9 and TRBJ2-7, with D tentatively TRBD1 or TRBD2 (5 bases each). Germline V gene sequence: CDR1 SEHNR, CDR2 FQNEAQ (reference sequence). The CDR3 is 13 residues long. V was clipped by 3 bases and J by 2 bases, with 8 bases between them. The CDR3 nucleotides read TGTGCCAGCAGCTTCCTGGGGGCCTACGAGCAGTACTTC. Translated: CASSFLGAYEQYF.

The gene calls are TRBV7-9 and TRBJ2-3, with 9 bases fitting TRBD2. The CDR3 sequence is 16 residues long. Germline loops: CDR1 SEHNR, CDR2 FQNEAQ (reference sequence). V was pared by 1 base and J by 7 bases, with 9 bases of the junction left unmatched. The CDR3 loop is CASSLGGSGSVHTQYF. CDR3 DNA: TGTGCCAGCAGCTTAGGGGGTAGCGGGAGTGTGCATACGCAGTATTTT.

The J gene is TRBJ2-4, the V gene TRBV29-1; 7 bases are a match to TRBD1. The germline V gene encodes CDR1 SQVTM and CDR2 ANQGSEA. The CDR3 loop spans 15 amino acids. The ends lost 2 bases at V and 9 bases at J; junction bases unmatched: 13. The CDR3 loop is CSVEQLDRPGGIQYF. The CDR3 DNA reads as TGCAGCGTTGAACAGCTGGACAGGCCAGGAGGCATTCAGTACTTC.

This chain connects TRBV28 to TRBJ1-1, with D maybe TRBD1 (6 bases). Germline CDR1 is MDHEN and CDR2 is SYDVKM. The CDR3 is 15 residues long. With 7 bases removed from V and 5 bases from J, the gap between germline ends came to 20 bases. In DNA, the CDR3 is TGTGCCAGCAAATCGTTCCCGGGGGCGCGAACTGAAGCTTTCTTT. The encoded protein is CASKSFPGARTEAFF.